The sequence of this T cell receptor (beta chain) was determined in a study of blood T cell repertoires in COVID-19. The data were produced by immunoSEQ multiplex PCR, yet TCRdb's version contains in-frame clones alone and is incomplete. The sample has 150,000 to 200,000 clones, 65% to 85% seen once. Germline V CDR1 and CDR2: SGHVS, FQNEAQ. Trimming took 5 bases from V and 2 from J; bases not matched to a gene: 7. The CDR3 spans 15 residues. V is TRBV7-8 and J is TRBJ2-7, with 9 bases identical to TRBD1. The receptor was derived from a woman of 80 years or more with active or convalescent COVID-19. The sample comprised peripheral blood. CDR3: CASSAEGQGPYEQYF. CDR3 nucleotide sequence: TGTGCCAGCAGCGCGGAGGGACAGGGCCCCTACGAGCAGTACTTC.